This T cell receptor beta chain was sequenced during a study of cytomegalovirus exposure and HLA in healthy donors. Study-level findings and limits: In a later analysis, at a false discovery rate of 0.05, roughly 17,000 TCR beta sequences matched HLA alleles. By HLA locus, TCR association rates varied in a later analysis, with DRB1 showing the most and HLA-C the fewest.

Primers: 60 Vbeta forward and 13 Jbeta reverse. Clones were sequenced by immunoSEQ multiplex PCR, and TCRdb holds only the in-frame ones, with some missing. The profile shows about 200,000 clones, roughly 80% of them singletons. Trimming removed 9 bases from V and 2 bases from J; junction bases left unmatched: 6. The CDR3 extends over 13 amino acids. Germline CDR1 and CDR2: SEHNR and FQNEAQ (reference sequence). With respect to this clone: What it recognizes is unknown.

Sequencing was performed on PBMCs. The TCR comes from a man aged 50 to 59 in good health and CMV-seronegative. The rearrangement joins TRBV7-9 to TRBJ2-7; 8 bases are shared with TRBD1. CDR3 amino acids: CASGQGAAYEQYF. The CDR3, as DNA: TGTGCCAGTGGGCAGGGGGCAGCCTACGAGCAGTACTTC.